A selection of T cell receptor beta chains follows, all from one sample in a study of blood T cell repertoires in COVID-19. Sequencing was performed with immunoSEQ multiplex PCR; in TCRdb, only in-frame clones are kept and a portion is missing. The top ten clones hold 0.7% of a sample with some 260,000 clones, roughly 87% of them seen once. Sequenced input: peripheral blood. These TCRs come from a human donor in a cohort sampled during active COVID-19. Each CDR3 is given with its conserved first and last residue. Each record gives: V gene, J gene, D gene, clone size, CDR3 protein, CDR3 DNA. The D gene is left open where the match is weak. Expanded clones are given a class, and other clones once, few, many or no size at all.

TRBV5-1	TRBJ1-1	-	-	CASSPGNGRDTEAFF	TGCGCCAGCAGCCCCGGTAATGGTCGAGACACTGAAGCTTTCTTT
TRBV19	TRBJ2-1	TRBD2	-	CASSIGWGGSSYNEQFF	TGTGCCAGTAGTATAGGCTGGGGGGGGAGCTCCTACAATGAGCAGTTCTTC
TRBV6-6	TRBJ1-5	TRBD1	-	CASTGGQGSQPQHF	TGTGCCAGCACCGGGGGACAGGGTTCTCAGCCCCAGCATTTT
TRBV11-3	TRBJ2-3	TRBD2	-	CASSTRTSGTDTQYF	TGTGCCAGCAGCACCCGGACTAGCGGCACAGATACGCAGTATTTT
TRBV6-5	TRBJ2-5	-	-	CASSSSRTGWEETQYF	-
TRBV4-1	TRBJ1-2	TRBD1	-	CASSQDLDRWTSHPYGYTF	TGCGCCAGCAGCCAAGACCTGGACAGGTGGACCAGTCACCCCTATGGCTACACCTTC
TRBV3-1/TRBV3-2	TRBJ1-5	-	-	CASSQGTASNQPQHF	TGTGCCAGCAGCCAAGGGACAGCCAGCAATCAGCCCCAGCATTTT
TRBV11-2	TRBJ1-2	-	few	CASSTITNAGYTYGYTF	TGTGCCAGCAGCACTATCACGAATGCGGGGTACACTTATGGCTACACCTTC
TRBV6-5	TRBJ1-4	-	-	CASSYSQGESEKLFF	TGTGCCAGCAGTTACTCTCAGGGTGAGAGTGAAAAACTGTTTTTT
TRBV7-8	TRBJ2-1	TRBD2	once	CASSPGRGSYNEQFF	TGTGCCAGCAGCCCTGGGCGGGGGTCCTACAATGAGCAGTTCTTC
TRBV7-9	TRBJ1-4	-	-	CASSSGGLTNEKLFF	TGTGCCAGCAGCTCGGGGGGACTCACTAATGAAAAACTGTTTTTT
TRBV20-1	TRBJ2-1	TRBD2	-	CSASEGGGGINEQFF	TGCAGTGCTAGTGAAGGCGGGGGGGGCATCAATGAGCAGTTCTTC
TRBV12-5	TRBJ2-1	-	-	CASGLDPREQFF	TGTGCTAGTGGTTTGGATCCCAGAGAGCAGTTCTTC
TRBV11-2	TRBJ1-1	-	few	CASSPHTEAFF	TGTGCCAGCAGCCCTCACACTGAAGCTTTCTTT
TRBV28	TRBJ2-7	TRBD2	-	CASSSTSGSRHEQYF	TGTGCCAGCAGTTCGACTAGCGGGAGTCGCCACGAGCAGTACTTC
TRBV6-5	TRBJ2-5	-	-	CASRRWGDEETQYF	TGTGCCAGCAGACGTTGGGGGGACGAAGAGACCCAGTACTTC
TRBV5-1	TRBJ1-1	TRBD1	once	CASSGDRGENTEAFF	TGCGCCAGCAGCGGGGACAGGGGTGAAAACACTGAAGCTTTCTTT
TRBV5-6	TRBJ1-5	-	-	CASSLTSFQGISNQPQHF	TGTGCCAGCAGCTTGACCTCTTTCCAGGGTATCAGCAATCAGCCCCAGCATTTT
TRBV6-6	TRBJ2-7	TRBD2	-	CASSFTAGVGEQYF	TGTGCCAGCAGTTTCACAGCGGGAGTGGGCGAGCAGTACTTC
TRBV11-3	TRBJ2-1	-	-	CASSVSGEGSYNEQFF	TGTGCCAGCAGCGTTAGCGGAGAAGGCTCCTACAATGAGCAGTTCTTC
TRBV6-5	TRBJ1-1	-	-	CASSYSMAGREAFF	TGTGCCAGCAGTTACTCGATGGCAGGCCGTGAAGCTTTCTTT
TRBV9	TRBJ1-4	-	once	CASSVSTDRGSEKLFF	TGTGCCAGCAGCGTAAGCACGGACAGAGGTTCCGAAAAACTGTTTTTT
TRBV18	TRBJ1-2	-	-	CASSGDKNYGYTF	TGTGCCAGCTCCGGGGACAAGAACTATGGCTACACCTTC
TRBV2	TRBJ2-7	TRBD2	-	CASNLRTSGVYEQYF	TGTGCCAGCAACCTCCGGACTAGCGGGGTATACGAGCAGTACTTC
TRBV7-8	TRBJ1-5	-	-	CASSLAGGGPNQPQHF	TGTGCCAGCAGCTTAGCGGGTGGGGGCCCCAATCAGCCCCAGCATTTT
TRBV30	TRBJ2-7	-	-	CAWRAPAGQDRF	TGTGCCTGGAGAGCCCCGGCAGGGCAAGACCGCTTC
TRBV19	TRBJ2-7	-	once	CASSQDIFYEQYF	TGTGCCAGTTCCCAGGACATCTTCTACGAGCAGTACTTC
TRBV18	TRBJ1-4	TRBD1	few	CASSPGDSRKLFF	TGTGCCAGCTCACCGGGGGACAGTCGAAAACTGTTTTTT
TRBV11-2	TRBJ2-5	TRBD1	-	CASSLGLTGGQETQYF	TGTGCCAGCAGCTTAGGGCTGACAGGGGGCCAAGAGACCCAGTACTTC
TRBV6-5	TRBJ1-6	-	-	CASSTGNNSPLHF	TGTGCCAGCTCGACGGGGAACAATTCACCCCTCCACTTT
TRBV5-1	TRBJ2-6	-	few	CASSLYTGTNTGANVLTF	TGCGCCAGCAGCTTGTATACAGGGACTAATACTGGGGCCAACGTCCTGACTTTC
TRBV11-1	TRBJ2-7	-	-	CASSLDSTSSYEQYF	TGTGCCAGCAGCTTAGACAGTACAAGCTCCTACGAGCAGTACTTC
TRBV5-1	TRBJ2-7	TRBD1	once	CASSLVGQVYEQYF	TGCGCCAGCAGCTTGGTGGGACAGGTATACGAGCAGTACTTC
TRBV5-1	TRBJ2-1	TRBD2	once	CASSLVSGEYNEQFF	TGCGCCAGCAGCTTGGTTAGCGGGGAATACAATGAGCAGTTCTTC
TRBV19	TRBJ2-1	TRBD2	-	CASSSPGGNEQFF	TGTGCCAGTAGTAGTCCGGGGGGGAATGAGCAGTTCTTC
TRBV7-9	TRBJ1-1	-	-	CASSLTARVGTEAFF	TGTGCCAGCAGCTTAACCGCGAGAGTCGGCACTGAAGCTTTCTTT
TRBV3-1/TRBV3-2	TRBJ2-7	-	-	CASSPPEAYEQYF	TGTGCCAGCAGCCCGCCCGAGGCCTACGAGCAGTACTTC
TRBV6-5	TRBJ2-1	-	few	CASSYSAGYNEQFF	TGTGCCAGCAGTTACTCGGCGGGCTACAATGAGCAGTTCTTC
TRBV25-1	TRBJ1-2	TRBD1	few	CASSEYAQGAYGYTF	TGTGCCAGCAGTGAATATGCCCAGGGGGCATATGGCTACACCTTC
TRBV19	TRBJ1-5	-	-	CARWQGSNQPQHF	TGTGCCAGGTGGCAGGGAAGCAATCAGCCCCAGCATTTT
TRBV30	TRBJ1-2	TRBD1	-	CAWFPGGMDYGYTF	TGTGCCTGGTTCCCAGGGGGTATGGACTATGGCTACACCTTC
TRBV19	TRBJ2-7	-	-	CASSRWGDQTYEQYF	TGTGCCAGTAGCCGGTGGGGAGACCAGACCTACGAGCAGTACTTC
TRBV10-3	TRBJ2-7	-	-	CAISESWADYEQYF	TGTGCCATCAGTGAGTCGTGGGCTGACTACGAGCAGTACTTC
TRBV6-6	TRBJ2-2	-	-	CASSSASNTGELFF	TGTGCCAGCAGTTCTGCGTCGAACACCGGGGAGCTGTTTTTT
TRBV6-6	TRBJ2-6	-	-	CASSPYGGLINVLTF	TGTGCCAGCAGTCCCTACGGGGGGCTCATCAACGTCCTGACTTTC
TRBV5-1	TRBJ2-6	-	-	CASSVSLSGANVLTF	TGCGCCAGCAGCGTTTCACTTTCTGGGGCCAACGTCCTGACTTTC
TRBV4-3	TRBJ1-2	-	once	CASSQGGLVMGYTF	TGCGCCAGCAGCCAAGGAGGCCTTGTCATGGGCTACACCTTC
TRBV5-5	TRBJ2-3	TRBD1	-	CASSYVGRGRITDTQYF	TGTGCCAGCAGCTACGTCGGCAGGGGGCGCATCACAGATACGCAGTATTTT
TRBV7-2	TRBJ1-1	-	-	CASSPTPGMNTEAFF	TGTGCCAGCAGCCCTACCCCAGGGATGAACACTGAAGCTTTCTTT
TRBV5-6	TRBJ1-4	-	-	CASSPQGGGEKLFF	TGTGCCAGCAGCCCACAGGGAGGGGGTGAAAAACTGTTTTTT
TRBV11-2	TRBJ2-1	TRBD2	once	CASSLEGVAGLYEQFF	TGTGCCAGCAGCTTAGAGGGGGTAGCGGGATTGTATGAGCAGTTCTTC
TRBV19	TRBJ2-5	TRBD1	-	CASSSDREETQYF	TGTGCCAGTAGTTCAGACAGGGAAGAGACCCAGTACTTC
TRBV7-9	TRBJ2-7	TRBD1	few	CASSLVATGSYEQYF	TGTGCCAGCAGCTTAGTTGCGACAGGGAGTTACGAGCAGTACTTC
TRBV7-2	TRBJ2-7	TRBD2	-	CASSLVAGVDLSYEQYF	TGTGCCAGCAGCTTGGTCGCGGGAGTAGATCTGTCCTACGAGCAGTACTTC
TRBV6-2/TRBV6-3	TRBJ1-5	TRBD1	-	CASSRTGEGNQPQHF	TGTGCCAGCAGTCGGACAGGGGAAGGCAATCAGCCCCAGCATTTT
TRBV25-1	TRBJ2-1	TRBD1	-	CASIPGQPYNEQFF	TGTGCCAGCATCCCGGGACAGCCGTACAATGAGCAGTTCTTC
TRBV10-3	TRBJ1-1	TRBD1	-	CAISESTRGRLNTEAFF	TGTGCCATCAGTGAGTCGACTAGGGGGCGATTGAACACTGAAGCTTTCTTT